The sequence of this T cell receptor beta chain was determined in a study of T cells in Graves' hyperthyroidism and ophthalmopathy. Study-level findings and limits: From stable hyperthyroidism, ophthalmopathy was set apart by a 13 V-J model. The majority of expanded thyroid clonotypes above 0.001 also appeared in blood.

There are many counts of this clonotype. The antigen is undetermined. What was amplified from RNA transcripts were TCR beta CDR3 regions. In the first-round RT-PCR of the TCR CDR3, the HTBI primer set was used. From the multiplex PCR reads, TCRdb called clonotypes with MiXCR, one entry per CDR3 protein. The sample lists around 300,000 distinct CDR3 sequences, roughly 19% seen once, with approximately 37% in the top ten. Germline V gene data show CDR1 as SNHLY and CDR2 as FYNNEI. V gave up 2 bases and J gave up 5 bases, with 12 bases separating them. This CDR3 region has 14 residues. This TCR came from a man between 50 and 59 years old with Graves' ophthalmopathy. V gene TRBV2 combines with J gene TRBJ1-2; D is unresolved. The sequenced sample was blood. As DNA, the CDR3 is TGTGCCAGCAGTGAAAGGTGGCGAGGGTATGGCTACACCTTC. Translating gives CASSERWRGYGYTF.